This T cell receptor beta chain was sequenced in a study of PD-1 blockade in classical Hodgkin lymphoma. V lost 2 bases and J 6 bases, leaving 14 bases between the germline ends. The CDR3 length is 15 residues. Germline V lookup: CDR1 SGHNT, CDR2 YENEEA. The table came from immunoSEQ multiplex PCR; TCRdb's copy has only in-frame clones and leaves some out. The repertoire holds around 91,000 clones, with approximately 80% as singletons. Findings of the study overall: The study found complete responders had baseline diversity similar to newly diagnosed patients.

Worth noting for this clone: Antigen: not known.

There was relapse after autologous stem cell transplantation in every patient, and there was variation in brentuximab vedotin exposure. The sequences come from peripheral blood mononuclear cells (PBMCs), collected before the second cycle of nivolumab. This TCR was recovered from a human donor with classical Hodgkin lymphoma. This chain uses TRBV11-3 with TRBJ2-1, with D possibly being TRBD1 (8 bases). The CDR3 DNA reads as TGTGCCAGCAGCTTAAGACAGGGGAGGGGCAATGAGCAGTTCTTC. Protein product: CASSLRQGRGNEQFF.